One T cell receptor beta chain is described in this entry. This clone has a single count. Its antigen is unknown. No qualities accompany the bases; no much larger clone lies one base away. These data belong to a study of cytomegalovirus exposure and HLA in healthy donors (dated by TCRdb to the late 2010s). Background for the entire study: In an earlier analysis of 550 to 750 of the donors, roughly 300 Gb of sequence data and 120 million or so unique TCR beta sequences from about 179 million T cells were reported. An early release covering more than 500 HLA-typed donors comprised about 310 gigabases of sequencing data and around 85 million unique TCR sequences. Of the roughly 400 genotyped donors, roughly 80% fell in the genetic ancestry cluster associated with self-reported Caucasian donors. The aim of the study was to test whether cataloging public T cell receptors could identify signatures of past pathogen exposure. Using immunosequencing, the study profiled T cell repertoires from 666 subjects and related those repertoires to cytomegalovirus serostatus. Besides the first cohort of more than 650 subjects, a separate validation cohort made up of roughly 130 different subjects was used. High-throughput TCR immunosequencing, statistical association of individual TCRs with disease status, and machine learning were combined to predict cytomegalovirus infection status. A later analysis re-analyzed previously published TCR beta repertoires from roughly 690 donors and added high-resolution HLA genotyping to study TCR occurrence patterns. In the later analysis, no new phenotypic data were used to find candidate immune exposures; instead, reliance was placed on TCR beta sequences and their occurrence across donors. To decide whether each TCR beta V gene segment behaved as functional or pseudogenic, an earlier analysis of approximately 600 of the donors relied on high-throughput TCR beta sequencing. Donor age, sex, ethnicity and CMV serostatus were collected together with the repertoire data. In a later genetic analysis, genome-wide SNP genotypes for about 60% of the 666 donors were used, and that subset was treated as a discovery cohort. Every discovery cohort repertoire had been produced on one sequencing platform. Both class I and class II loci were covered by HLA typing, at four-digit resolution. Typing coverage varied by locus: about 620-630 donors for A, B, C, DRB1 and DQB1; about 520 for DQA1; approximately 570 for DPA1; approximately 490 for DPB1. Because of strong linkage in the cohort, a few DR-DQ haplotypes were treated as single units for association and clustering. Across 398 genotyped donors of the cohort, an average of about 240,000 unique TCR beta nucleotide sequences per donor were sequenced, and 15% to 20% of those sequences were non-productive.

The method behind the library was the immunoSEQ multiplex PCR assay. For the multiplex PCR, a mixture combining 60 forward primers for TCR Vbeta segments and 13 reverse primers for TCR Jbeta segments was used. The CDR3 region of rearranged TCR beta genes was amplified from genomic DNA by a multiplex PCR assay. The Illumina HiSeq System was used to sequence the amplified TCR beta libraries as 87-base-pair reads. In the source study's methods: In a later analysis, approximately 74 million unique TCR beta chains were counted across the 500 to 850 repertoires, and roughly 10 million of these chains were shared by at least two donors. A nearest-neighbor algorithm error-corrected the raw reads and collapsed the reads into unique sequences, merging closely related sequences to remove PCR and sequencing errors. To assign V, D and J gene segments, CDR3 sequences were aligned to IMGT reference sequences. For a sequence to be retained, a match of at least six nucleotides was required to both a V gene segment and a J gene segment. A rearrangement was called productive if the CDR3 had no stop codons and remained in frame with V and J, and every other rearrangement was called non-productive. Following IMGT convention, CDR3 was defined as the stretch from the second conserved V-encoded cysteine up to the conserved J-encoded phenylalanine. The earlier analysis of 500 to 750 of the donors excluded any sequence lacking an unambiguous match to a single V gene segment. In an earlier analysis of a few hundred of the donors, V segments were called functional above 56.7% productive rearrangements and were called segregating when the between-donor standard deviation exceeded 5%. To diagnose cytomegalovirus status from the catalog of TCR beta chain sequences, a statistical classification framework was built. In a later analysis, V and J genes were assigned by comparing TCR nucleotide sequences against IMGT/GENE-DB human TR gene sequences. In a later analysis, CDR3 sequences and most-parsimonious VDJ recombination scenarios were assigned using the TCRdist pipeline. A later analysis defined each TCR beta chain by its CDR3 amino acid sequence plus V-gene family, and excluded reads lacking a unique V-gene family. As a way to deal with suspected cross-contamination and a sequencing artifact, a later analysis dropped 500 to 700 nucleotide sequences that were highly shared and had low generation probability. In a later analysis, a clonal expansion index was calculated for each public chain from normalized within-repertoire ranks of inferred template counts. In a later analysis, generation probabilities were computed using a VDJ recombination model fitted to out-of-frame rearrangements, and the results were checked against IGoR. In a later analysis, TCR-TCR, TCR-HLA and TCR-CMV co-occurrence was scored with hypergeometric tests, and a repertoire-size bias correction was applied to TCR pairs. To estimate false discovery rates, a later analysis permuted the HLA or CMV assignments 20 times. In a later analysis, co-occurring TCRs were grouped using DBSCAN, and TCRdist sequence similarity was added for clustering within HLA-allele-positive subsets. Repertoires with fewer than 30,000 or more than 120,000 public chains, plus five repertoires with anomalous nucleotide sharing, were excluded from co-occurrence clustering. As stored in TCRdb, this immuneACCESS dataset retains in-frame rearrangements with V and J assigned. A fraction of the clones does not appear; measured against another copy, unresolved V genes explain less than half of the discrepancy, and the remainder lacks a known reason. The V and J calls and clone size are taken from that table; D and trimming were inferred from the DNA. In this sample the table shows under 150,000 clones, roughly 69% of which occur a single time. Approximately 2.9% of the sample comes from the top ten.

Study-level results and caveats: A further reported finding was that TCR beta sequences accurately predicted the HLA-A and HLA-B alleles for most subjects in the first cohort. In an earlier analysis of about 600 of the donors, most TCR beta V segments appeared in productive rearrangements about 90% or about 30% of the time, broadly matching IMGT annotations. CMV serostatus was the only immune exposure information available for the cohort. Most CMV-associated TCR beta chains appeared to be HLA-restricted in a later analysis, and the HLA associations seemed to be driven largely by CMV exposure. Compared with the approximately 670-donor mean, donors in an Asian-associated ancestry cluster had fewer N-insertions in productive TCRs, according to a later genetic analysis. According to a later analysis, parvovirus B19, influenza, CMV and Epstein-Barr virus appeared linked to several top co-occurrence clusters. The study gave a list of 150 to 200 TCR beta chains associated with cytomegalovirus. Only TCR beta chains were sequenced in this cohort, and the absence of alpha or paired-chain data limited detectable features. In a later analysis, HLA-associated TCR beta chains were found to be more clonally expanded and to have lower generation probabilities than equally common non-associated chains. The presence/absence analyses assumed that sequencing depth was roughly uniform across donors, and that assumption may not be true. In both the original and validation cohorts, the classifier was reported to diagnose cytomegalovirus status with high specificity and sensitivity. When HLA alleles, especially DR and DQ, strongly co-occurred, attributing TCR associations to individual alleles was difficult. Correlated functional status among segregating V segments might be attributable to linkage disequilibrium, but an unknown experimental factor could not be ruled out. Three of the identified cytomegalovirus-associated TCR beta chains were confirmed in vitro to be specific for cytomegalovirus antigens. According to the authors, the approach could potentially be generalized to other disease states and immunological phenotypes. A later analysis found that TCR association rates varied across HLA loci, with DRB1 alleles showing the most associated TCRs and HLA-C alleles the fewest. Because the 87-base-pair reads could not distinguish some IMGT-functional V segments, including TRBV6-2 and TRBV6-3, those segments were excluded. A cluster of highly shared sequence variants was judged likely to be a technical artifact of the sequencing pipeline. In a later analysis, around 17,000 TCR beta sequences were associated with specific HLA alleles at a false discovery rate of 0.05. HLA typing was unavailable for some donors at each locus, so association tests used only the typed subset. Because counts were too low, seventeen rarely observed V segments, including chromosome 9 orphons, were left out of the earlier analysis of 587 of the donors. While some public TCRs were present in many individuals, most TCR sequences turned up only very rarely across donors. A later genetic analysis associated a missense DCLRE1C variant with V-gene and J-gene trimming of TCR beta chains, and an independent cohort replicated the association.

The cohort comprised under 700 healthy bone marrow donors. At the time of sampling, every cohort member was nominally healthy, though immune exposures that went unrecorded were likely present. Of the 550 to 750 cohort members, around 280 had positive CMV serostatus and just over 350 had negative CMV serostatus, and CMV serostatus was not recorded for the donor. A peripheral blood sample was provided by each donor, and peripheral blood mononuclear cells were used for TCR beta sequencing. Genomic DNA was extracted from the blood cell samples with the Qiagen DNeasy Blood Extraction Kit. At the junction V is shortened by 0 bases and J by 0 bases, with 10 bases in between. CDR1 is given as SGHRS and CDR2 as YFSETQ, both from the germline V gene. The CDR3, cysteine through phenylalanine, is 16 amino acids long. Only CDR3 DNA remains: 48 bases, in frame from the first base.

The V gene is TRBV5-1 and the J gene is TRBJ2-1, with an unclear D gene assignment. The clonotype comes from a human donor in good health. Input material: PBMCs. CDR3 region: CASSLASRSSYNEQFF. The sequence in DNA is TGCGCCAGCAGCTTGGCTTCCCGGAGCTCCTACAATGAGCAGTTCTTC.